This T cell receptor beta chain was identified during a study of identical twins. Healthy Caucasian individuals made up all the donors. This clonotype appeared a few times. What it binds is unknown. TCRdb re-derived calls from the 5' RACE reads in MiXCR, one entry per CDR3 protein. The table includes 700,000 or so distinct CDR3 sequences, less than 10% detected once. Notes on the study in general: The study found excess low generation probability among twin-shared out-of-frame alpha sequences.

The same specimen was also included in a second study, on yellow fever vaccine responses in identical twins.

Sequencing used PBMCs. The sequence was obtained from a woman aged 18-29 years in good health.

The CDR3 region has the DNA TGTGCCAGCAGCTTAACGGCGCAGAGATTGTCGACGCAGACCTACGAGCAGTACTTC. Translated, it gives CASSLTAQRLSTQTYEQYF. V gene TRBV11-1 combines with J gene TRBJ2-7; D remains unclear. With 2 bases removed from V and 2 bases from J, the gap between germline ends came to 25 bases. This CDR3 region has 19 residues. Germline CDR1 SGHAT, CDR2 FQDESV (reference sequence).